The table lists the clone carrying this T cell receptor (beta chain) with many counts. The antigen remains unidentified. In TCRdb, the 5' RACE reads were re-called with MiXCR into one record per CDR3 protein. The table records a few hundred thousand distinct CDR3 sequences, over 4% of them present only once. The data stem from a study of T cells after yellow fever vaccination. Study results and caveats: Contaminants from the bulk population, in the form of abundant clonotypes, could be found in FACS-sorted repertoires.

Germline V gene sequence: CDR1 LNHDA, CDR2 SQIVND (reference sequence). The CDR3 has 13 amino acids. Trimming removed 7 bases from V and 5 bases from J, with 14 bases in between. V is TRBV19 and J is TRBJ1-1, with D tentatively TRBD1 (6 bases). The sequence derives from a man aged 18-30 years who received the YFV17D yellow fever vaccine. The sequenced sample was PBMCs, obtained 5 days after the yellow fever booster vaccination. In DNA form, the CDR3 reads TGTGCCAGTAAGGAATCCGGGACAACTGAAGCTTTCTTT. Protein product: CASKESGTTEAFF. Full variable domain (outside the CDR3, taken from reference TRBV19 and TRBJ1-1): DGGITQSPKYLFRKEGQNVTLSCEQNLNHDAMYWYRQDPGQGLRLIYYSQIVNDFQKGDIAEGYSVSREKKESFPLTVTSAQKNPTAFYLCASKESGTTEAFFGQGTRLTVV.